This T cell receptor (beta chain) was sequenced in a study of blood T cell repertoires in COVID-19. Study background: The study drew acute and convalescent COVID-19 samples from the United States, Italy and Spain. T cells, B-cell-depleted T cells, or PBMCs provided the cDNA or gDNA that served as material.

The CDR3 covers 15 residues. J was trimmed by 0 bases and V by 5 bases; bases with no gene match: 3. The germline V gene encodes CDR1 SEHNR and CDR2 FQNEAQ (reference sequence). How the authors handled the data: Nucleated cell number was recorded as an estimate derived from reference gene primer amplification. Sequencing used immunoSEQ multiplex PCR; TCRdb keeps in-frame clones, though not all of them. The D gene and trimming were derived from the DNA, and the V and J assignments and clone size from that table. The table includes some 62,000 clones, 65% to 85% detected once. The specimen was peripheral blood. The V gene is TRBV7-9, the J gene TRBJ1-4; TRBD1 matches 7 bases. The receptor's source is a woman aged 80 or over with active or convalescent COVID-19. The CDR3 spells CASSQGETTNEKLFF. CDR3 nucleotide sequence: TGTGCCAGCAGCCAGGGGGAAACAACTAATGAAAAACTGTTTTTT.